This T cell receptor (beta chain) was profiled in a study of control samples from healthy donors and cancer patients. Looked up from germline, CDR1 is SGHTA and CDR2 is FQGNSA. Trimming cost V 5 bases and J 4 bases, with 11 bases left between them. This CDR3 region has 13 residues. Assay: immunoSEQ multiplex PCR; the TCRdb copy retains only in-frame clones and omits some. The sample shows roughly 100,000 clones, roughly 92% of them seen only once. This sequence was found in a human donor in good health. The donor label of this sample is uncertain. The V and J genes are TRBV7-2 and TRBJ2-5; D remains unclear. The sequenced material came from blood. CDR3 residues: CASSRQEGETQYF. The CDR3 nucleotides are TGTGCCAGCAGCCGTCAGGAAGGAGAGACCCAGTACTTC. Combining the CDR3 with reference TRBV7-2 and TRBJ2-5 gives the whole variable domain GAGVSQSPSNKVTEKGKDVELRCDPISGHTALYWYRQSLGQGLEFLIYFQGNSAPDKSGLPSDRFSAERTGGSVSTLTIQRTQQEDSAVYLCASSRQEGETQYFGPGTRLLVL.